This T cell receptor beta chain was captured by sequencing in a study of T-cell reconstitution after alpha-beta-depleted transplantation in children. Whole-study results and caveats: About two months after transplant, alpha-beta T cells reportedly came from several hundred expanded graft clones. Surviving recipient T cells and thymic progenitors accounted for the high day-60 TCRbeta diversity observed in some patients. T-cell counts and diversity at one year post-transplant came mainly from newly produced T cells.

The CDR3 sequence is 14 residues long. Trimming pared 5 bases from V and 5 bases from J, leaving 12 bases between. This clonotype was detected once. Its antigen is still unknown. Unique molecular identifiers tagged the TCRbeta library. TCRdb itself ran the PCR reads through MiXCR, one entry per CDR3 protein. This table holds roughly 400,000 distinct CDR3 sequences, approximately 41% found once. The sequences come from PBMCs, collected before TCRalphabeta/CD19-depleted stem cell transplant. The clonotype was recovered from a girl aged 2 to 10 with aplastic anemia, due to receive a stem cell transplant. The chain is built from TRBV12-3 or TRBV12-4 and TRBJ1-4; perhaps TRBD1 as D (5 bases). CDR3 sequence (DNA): TGTGCCAGCAGTCTGAGGGAGGGGAATGAAAAACTGTTTTTT. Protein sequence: CASSLREGNEKLFF.